Below, one T cell receptor (beta chain) is given with its context. Its antigen is not known. The PCR made use of 60 Vbeta and 13 Jbeta primers. Here immunoSEQ multiplex PCR was the method, and the copy in TCRdb shows in-frame clones only, minus some. The sample carries 60,000 to 70,000 clones, 78% recorded once. The data belong to a study of cytomegalovirus exposure and HLA in healthy donors. Overall study findings and caveats: Later work showed greater clonal expansion in HLA-associated TCR beta chains than in equally common others.

Deletions cut 8 bases from V and 5 bases from J, with 18 bases between. This CDR3 is 14 amino acids long. CDR1 and CDR2 from the germline V gene are SNHLY and FYNNEI. Specimen: PBMCs. The source of this sequence is a man aged 40-50 years in good health and CMV-seronegative. The chain carries TRBV2 and TRBJ2-5; D possibly corresponds to TRBD1 (5 bases). The CDR3: CASLYGPGRETQYF. In DNA form, the CDR3 reads TGTGCCAGCCTCTACGGTCCAGGGCGGGAGACCCAGTACTTC.